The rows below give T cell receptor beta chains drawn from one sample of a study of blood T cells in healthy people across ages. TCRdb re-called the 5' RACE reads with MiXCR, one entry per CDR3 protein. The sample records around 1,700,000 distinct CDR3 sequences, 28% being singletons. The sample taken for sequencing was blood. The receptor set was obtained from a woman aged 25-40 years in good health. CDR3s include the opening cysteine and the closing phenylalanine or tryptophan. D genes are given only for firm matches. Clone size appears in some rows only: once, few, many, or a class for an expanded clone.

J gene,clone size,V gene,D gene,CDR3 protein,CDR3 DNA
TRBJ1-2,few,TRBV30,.,CAWKGELRGDGYTF,TGTGCCTGGAAGGGGGAACTTCGGGGAGATGGCTACACCTTC
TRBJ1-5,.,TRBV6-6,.,CASSYSGGVDQPQHF,TGTGCCAGCAGTTACTCCGGGGGGGTGGATCAGCCCCAGCATTTT
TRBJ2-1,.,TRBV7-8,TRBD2,CASSLSRLAGDRTYNEQFF,TGTGCCAGCAGCTTAAGTCGGTTAGCGGGAGACCGAACCTACAATGAGCAGTTCTTC
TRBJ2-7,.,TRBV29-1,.,CSVGTSVYEQYF,TGCAGCGTTGGGACATCCGTCTACGAGCAGTACTTC
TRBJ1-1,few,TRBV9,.,CASSVAGGNTEAFF,TGTGCCAGCAGCGTAGCTGGGGGGAACACTGAAGCTTTCTTT
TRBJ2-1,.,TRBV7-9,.,CASSGEYLGNEQFF,TGTGCCAGCAGCGGGGAGTATCTCGGGAATGAGCAGTTCTTC
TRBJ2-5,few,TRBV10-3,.,CAIKGEGNLGRTQYF,TGTGCCATCAAAGGGGAAGGGAATTTGGGTCGGACCCAGTACTTC
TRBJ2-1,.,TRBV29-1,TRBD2,CGVGVREASSYNEQFF,TGCGGCGTTGGGGTCCGGGAGGCTAGCTCCTACAATGAGCAGTTCTTC
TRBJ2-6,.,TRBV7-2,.,CASGRVTGSGANVLTF,TGTGCCAGCGGCCGAGTTACAGGGTCTGGGGCCAACGTCCTGACTTTC
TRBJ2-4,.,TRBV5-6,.,CASSFTRANIQYF,TGTGCCAGCAGCTTTACAAGGGCGAACATTCAGTACTTC
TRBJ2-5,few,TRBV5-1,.,CASSLRAAEETQYF,TGCGCCAGCAGCTTGAGGGCGGCCGAAGAGACCCAGTACTTC
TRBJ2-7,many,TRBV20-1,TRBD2,CSASSGLAGEEQYF,TGCAGTGCTTCATCGGGACTAGCGGGAGAAGAGCAGTACTTC
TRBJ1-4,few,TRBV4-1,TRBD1,CASSHYRGHEKLFF,TGCGCCAGCAGCCACTACAGGGGGCACGAAAAACTGTTTTTT
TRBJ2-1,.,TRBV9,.,CASSPAGGSYTEQFF,TGTGCCAGCAGCCCAGCGGGCGGCTCCTACACTGAGCAGTTCTTC
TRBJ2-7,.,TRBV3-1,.,CASSRGRALSSYEQYF,TGTGCCAGCAGCCGTGGTCGCGCTCTTAGCTCCTACGAGCAGTACTTC
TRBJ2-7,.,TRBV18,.,CASSQLNRGGNGEQYF,TGTGCCAGCTCCCAACTAAACCGGGGCGGAAATGGCGAGCAGTACTTC
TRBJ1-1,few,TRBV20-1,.,CSARMGGGTEAFF,TGCAGTGCTAGGATGGGGGGGGGCACTGAAGCTTTCTTT
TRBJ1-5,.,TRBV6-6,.,CASSPLGGGDFNQPQHF,TGTGCCAGCAGCCCTCTCGGGGGAGGGGATTTCAATCAGCCCCAGCATTTT
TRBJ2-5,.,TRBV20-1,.,CSAITPTVTTQYF,TGCAGTGCCATCACTCCGACCGTCACGACCCAGTACTTC
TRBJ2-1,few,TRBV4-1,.,CASSQAHYEQFF,TGCGCCAGCAGCCAAGCCCATTACGAGCAGTTCTTC
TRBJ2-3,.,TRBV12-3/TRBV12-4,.,CASSPGGRRADTQYF,TGTGCCAGCAGCCCGGGGGGCCGGCGGGCAGATACGCAGTATTTT
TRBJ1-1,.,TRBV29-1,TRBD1,CSVEENRGREAFF,TGCAGCGTTGAAGAAAACAGGGGGCGCGAAGCTTTCTTT
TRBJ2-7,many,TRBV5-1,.,CASSLGHSFPLPYEQYF,TGCGCCAGCAGCTTGGGGCACTCTTTTCCCCTACCCTACGAGCAGTACTTC